The clone carrying this T cell receptor beta chain turned up a few times. The antigen is unknown. The data derive from a study of early T cells in non-severe SARS-CoV-2 infection. Study conclusions and caveats: Database matching using VDJdb favored anti-spike CD8 responses, with private and CD4 specificities left missing.

Each cDNA molecule carried a unique molecular identifier. One entry per CDR3 protein results from TCRdb running MiXCR on the 5' RACE reads. The table shows about 66,000 distinct CDR3 sequences, with 20% to 25% occurring only once. V shed 0 bases and J 5 bases; nucleotides not matched to a gene: 3. The CDR3 loop spans 14 amino acids. In germline, CDR1 is SGHKS, CDR2 YYEKEE (reference sequence). Here the sequenced sample was whole blood, taken at baseline. V gene TRBV5-5 combines with J gene TRBJ1-1, with 8 nucleotides matching TRBD1. This TCR came from an adult who was a healthcare worker with PCR-confirmed SARS-CoV-2 infection or an uninfected control (not recorded which). CDR3 amino acids: CASSLGTGRTEAFF. CDR3 bases: TGTGCCAGCAGCTTGGGGACAGGGAGAACTGAAGCTTTCTTT.